This TCR beta chain was retrieved from a study of regulatory T cells in long-lasting Graves disease. Construction of the TCR beta libraries employed iRepertoire HTBI primers in conjunction with Arm-PCR of CDR3 regions. Original methodology: Sample data revealed fewer than 70 TRBV and some 13 TRBJ segments. TCRdb analysed the multiplex PCR reads with MiXCR anew, one entry per CDR3 protein. TCRdb's processing, not the authors', yielded these V and J calls. The sample carries about 360,000 distinct CDR3 sequences, roughly 15% recorded once. In the case of this clonotype: A read error is likely, as this CDR3 ends without the conserved phenylalanine or tryptophan.

Time point specified: newly diagnosed GD, antithyroid drugs for less than 3 months. PBMC-extracted RNA yielded the TCR library. The CDR3 has 15 amino acids. Germline V gene sequence: CDR1 MNHEY, CDR2 SVGEGT. The V and J ends lost 7 bases and 3 bases respectively, with 16 bases between them. In addition, the sample was reused for a study of T cells in Graves' hyperthyroidism and ophthalmopathy. That paper adds: Newly diagnosed hyperthyroidism patients aged 18 to 65 years had disease lasting under 2 months. Ophthalmopathy got predicted by the model a median about six months before its onset.

This specimen consisted of peripheral blood mononuclear cells (PBMCs), obtained at new diagnosis, from a patient treated with antithyroid drugs. V gene TRBV6-2 or TRBV6-3 combines with J gene TRBJ2-1, with D maybe TRBD1 (6 bases). This TCR came from a woman between 18 and 29 years old with Graves disease. The CDR3 DNA reads as TGTGCCAGCACCGGGACAACGCGCCTCTACAATGAGCAGTTCTCC. It specifies CASTGTTRLYNEQFS.